This TCR beta chain was profiled in a study of response to subunit inactivated influenza vaccine (dated by TCRdb to 2017 to 2018). For the wider study: To follow how T cells responded to a trivalent subunit inactivated influenza vaccine, the researchers relied on deep quantitative profiling of the T cell receptor repertoire.

Including the terminal cysteine and phenylalanine, the CDR3 comprises 15 residues. Kept here is only the CDR3 DNA, which spans 45 bases and is read in frame from base 1. From the germline V gene (reference sequence), CDR1 is SEHNR and CDR2 is FQNEAQ. V trim: 6 bases; J trim: 3 bases; unmatched bases: 7. Libraries were prepared through RT-PCR. The instrument was an Illumina HiSeq 2500. The raw public reads went through TCRdb reprocessing: fastp at Q25, MiXCR clone calling, in-frame beta chains kept. Each CDR3 protein appears once, grouped with its most common genes and DNA. The sample data list roughly 630,000 distinct CDR3 sequences, and 14% of these were observed just once. Together, the top ten hold 6.5% to 8% of the sample. Overall results and qualifications from the work: The authors suggested that each seasonal influenza vaccination may recruit only a limited number of new T cells.

On this clonotype itself: No cognate antigen has been identified for it. No per-base quality is available; no much larger clone lies one base away.

The source material was PBMCs from blood, sampled less than 15 days before vaccination. The rearrangement combines TRBV7-9 with TRBJ1-1; 10 bases in between match TRBD1. This clonotype originated in a man between 50 and 59 years old who received an inactivated influenza vaccine. Donor details come from another sample of the same person, matched by shared clones. The CDR3 is CASSYTGTGDTEAFF. The nucleotides read TGTGCCAGCAGTTATACCGGGACAGGGGACACTGAAGCTTTCTTT.